The rows below give T cell receptor beta chains drawn from one sample of a study of cytomegalovirus exposure and HLA in healthy donors. Sequencing was performed with immunoSEQ multiplex PCR; in TCRdb, only in-frame clones are kept and a portion is missing. The sample includes about 190,000 clones, 70% to 75% seen only once; the top ten take approximately 5%. Sequencing was done on a sample of PBMCs. The source of these receptors is a man in his thirties or forties in good health and CMV-seropositive. The CDR3 runs from the conserved cysteine through the conserved F or W. Fields, in order: J gene, D gene, V gene, clone size, CDR3 DNA, CDR3 protein. The D gene is left open where the match is weak. Not every row has a clone size; where given, it reads once, few, many or a size class.

TRBJ2-7,.,TRBV5-6,.,TGTGCCAGCAGCTCCCAGGGGCGGGGGACCTACGAGCAGTACTTC,CASSSQGRGTYEQYF
TRBJ2-7,.,TRBV7-9,few,TGTTCCAGCAGCTCAAGGGAGTCGGGCCTCCACGAGCAGTACTTC,CSSSSRESGLHEQYF
TRBJ1-2,.,TRBV18,.,TGTGCCAGCTCACCAGAGGCGGGTTCGTATGGCTACACCTTC,CASSPEAGSYGYTF
TRBJ2-7,.,TRBV7-2,.,TGTGCCAGCAGCTTAGTCGGCGGGGAGAACTACGAGCAGTACTTC,CASSLVGGENYEQYF
TRBJ2-1,TRBD2,TRBV9,.,TGTGCCAGCAGCGTAGTCAGCCCCTCCGGACTAGTTTTCTACAATGAGCAGTTCTTC,CASSVVSPSGLVFYNEQFF
TRBJ1-6,TRBD1,TRBV9,.,TGTGCCAGCAGCATCGGACAGGCGACCTATAATTCACCCCTCCACTTT,CASSIGQATYNSPLHF
TRBJ2-4,TRBD2,TRBV7-2,.,TGTGCCAGCAGCTTGGGGACTAGCGAGGGGTGGAACATTCAGTACTTC,CASSLGTSEGWNIQYF
TRBJ2-7,TRBD1,TRBV6-5,.,TGTGCCAGCAGGGACAGGGGGAACGAGCAGTACTTC,CASRDRGNEQYF
TRBJ2-2,TRBD2,TRBV7-3,.,TGTGCCAGCAGCCGACTCGGGACTAGCGGAGGGGCCGGGGAGCTGTTTTTT,CASSRLGTSGGAGELFF
TRBJ2-7,TRBD2,TRBV5-1,.,TGCGCCAGCAGCGTGACGGGACTAGCGGGACTTTCCTACGAGCAGTACTTC,CASSVTGLAGLSYEQYF
TRBJ2-5,TRBD1,TRBV2,.,TGTGCCAGCAGGTATCTCCGACAGGGAGCAGAGACCCAGTACTTC,CASRYLRQGAETQYF
TRBJ2-5,TRBD1,TRBV7-3,.,TGTGCCAGCAGCTTACGGCAGGGGGCCGGGGAGACCCAGTACTTC,CASSLRQGAGETQYF
TRBJ2-5,TRBD1,TRBV2,.,TGTGCCAGCAGCGAAGGGACAGGCCCTCGGGAGACCCAGTACTTC,CASSEGTGPRETQYF
TRBJ1-3,.,TRBV7-9,.,TGTTCCAGCAGCTTAGACGGGGGCTCTGGAAACACCATATATTTT,CSSSLDGGSGNTIYF
TRBJ2-7,.,TRBV30,.,TGTGCCTGGGCGGACAGTACCTACGAGCAGTACTTC,CAWADSTYEQYF
TRBJ2-5,TRBD1,TRBV15,.,TGTGCCACCAGCAAAGGACAGGGGAACCTACAAGGGACCCAGTACTTC,CATSKGQGNLQGTQYF
TRBJ1-5,.,TRBV5-5,.,TGTGCCAGCAGCTGGGGCTCTAGCAATCAGCCCCAGCATTTT,CASSWGSSNQPQHF
TRBJ2-2,TRBD1,TRBV5-1,few,TGCGCCAGCAGCACCGGACAGGGGAGGACCGGGGAGCTGTTTTTT,CASSTGQGRTGELFF
TRBJ2-7,.,TRBV12-5,.,TGTGCTAGTGGTAGATCCGGGGTCTACGAGCAGTACTTC,CASGRSGVYEQYF
TRBJ2-7,.,TRBV9,.,TGTGCCAGCAGCGTAGTTAGGCAGGTCAAGTTTTTTAGCGAGCAGTACTTC,CASSVVRQVKFFSEQYF
TRBJ1-5,.,TRBV30,.,TGTGCCTGGAGTCTTTCTAGGGGCCAGCCCCAGCATTTT,CAWSLSRGQPQHF
TRBJ1-1,.,TRBV6-5,.,TGTGCCAGCAGCGCCAGTTCGAACACTGAAGCTTTCTTT,CASSASSNTEAFF
TRBJ2-7,.,TRBV11-2,few,TGTGCCAGCAGCTTACTTCGGACAGAGTTCTACGAGCAGTACTTC,CASSLLRTEFYEQYF
TRBJ1-4,.,TRBV4-3,.,TGCGCCAGCAGCCAAGATTCCGACAGTGCAACTAATGAAAAACTGTTTTTT,CASSQDSDSATNEKLFF
TRBJ2-7,.,TRBV5-1,.,TGCGCCAGCAGCGGAAAGGGAAGGGGCTACGAGCAGTACTTC,CASSGKGRGYEQYF
TRBJ2-3,.,TRBV29-1,.,TGCAGCATGGGGAGATCGCTGAGCACAGATACGCAGTATTTT,CSMGRSLSTDTQYF
TRBJ2-7,TRBD1,TRBV7-2,.,TGTGCCAGCAGCTCAGGGGGTCAAGCCTACGAGCAGTACTTC,CASSSGGQAYEQYF
TRBJ2-7,TRBD2,TRBV7-7,.,TGTGCTAGCAGCCCGGGGGGTTACGAGCAGTACTTC,CASSPGGYEQYF
TRBJ2-4,TRBD1,TRBV11-2,.,TGTGCCAGCAGCTTAACAGGGGGCAGCATTCAGTACTTC,CASSLTGGSIQYF
TRBJ2-1,TRBD2,TRBV9,.,TGTGCCAGCAGCGTAGCCCGGACTAGCTATGAGCAGTTCTTC,CASSVARTSYEQFF
TRBJ2-1,TRBD2,TRBV7-2,.,TGTGCCAGCCGCGGGAGCCTCAATGAGCAGTTCTTC,CASRGSLNEQFF
TRBJ2-2,.,TRBV9,few,TGTGCCAGCAGCCGACAACAGCCTGCTACCGGGGAGCTGTTTTTT,CASSRQQPATGELFF
TRBJ2-1,TRBD2,TRBV7-3,once,TGTGCCAGCAGCCCCCGTAGCGGGAACTACAATGAGCAGTTCTTC,CASSPRSGNYNEQFF
TRBJ2-7,.,TRBV27,once,TGTGCCAGCAGTAGTCTAGGAGATCCCTACGAGCAGTACTTC,CASSSLGDPYEQYF
TRBJ1-6,.,TRBV19,.,TGTGCCAGTAGCCGGACGAGGGTCTATAATTCACCCCTCCACTTT,CASSRTRVYNSPLHF
TRBJ2-1,TRBD2,TRBV15,.,TGTGCCACCAGCAGCTTAGCGGGAGCGGTCACTGAGCAGTTCTTC,CATSSLAGAVTEQFF
TRBJ2-7,.,TRBV11-2,.,TGTGCCAGCAGCTTACAGGGGTCCGAGCAGTACTTC,CASSLQGSEQYF
TRBJ2-2,TRBD2,TRBV18,once,TGTGCCAGCTCACCACTCGCGGGAGCTTCCGGGGAGCTGTTTTTT,CASSPLAGASGELFF
TRBJ2-5,TRBD2,TRBV4-1,.,TGCGCCAGCAGCCAGGGAGTAGCGGGAGAGACCCAGTACTTC,CASSQGVAGETQYF
TRBJ2-3,.,TRBV28,.,TGTGCCAGCCGAGGGCAAGATACGCAGTATTTT,CASRGQDTQYF
TRBJ2-1,.,TRBV15,.,TGTGCCACCAGCCGAACCACAGCGGAATACAATGAGCAGTTCTTC,CATSRTTAEYNEQFF
TRBJ2-7,.,TRBV11-2,.,TGTGCCAGCAGCCCGCCGGGGGAATACGAGCAGTACTTC,CASSPPGEYEQYF
TRBJ1-1,TRBD1,TRBV7-6,.,TGTGCCAGCAGCTTAGAGACAGGGGGAGACGGTACTGAAGCTTTCTTT,CASSLETGGDGTEAFF
TRBJ2-3,TRBD2,TRBV30,.,TGTGCCTGGAGTGTCGGCGGGAGGGGTGCAGATACGCAGTATTTT,CAWSVGGRGADTQYF
TRBJ1-5,.,TRBV5-5,once,TGTGCCAGCAGCTCCTACGACAGCCCCTATCAGCCCCAGCATTTT,CASSSYDSPYQPQHF